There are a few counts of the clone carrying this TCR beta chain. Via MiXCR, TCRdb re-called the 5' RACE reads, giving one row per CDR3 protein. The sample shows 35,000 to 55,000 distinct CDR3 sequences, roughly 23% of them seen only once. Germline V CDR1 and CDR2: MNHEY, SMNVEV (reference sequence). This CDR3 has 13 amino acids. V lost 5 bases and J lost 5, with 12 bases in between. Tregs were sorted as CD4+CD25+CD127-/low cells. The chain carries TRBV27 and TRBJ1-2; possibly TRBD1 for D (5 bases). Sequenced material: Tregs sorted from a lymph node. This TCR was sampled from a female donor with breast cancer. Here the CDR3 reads CASSPQGEYGYTF. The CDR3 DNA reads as TGTGCCAGCAGTCCGCAGGGAGAGTATGGCTACACCTTC.